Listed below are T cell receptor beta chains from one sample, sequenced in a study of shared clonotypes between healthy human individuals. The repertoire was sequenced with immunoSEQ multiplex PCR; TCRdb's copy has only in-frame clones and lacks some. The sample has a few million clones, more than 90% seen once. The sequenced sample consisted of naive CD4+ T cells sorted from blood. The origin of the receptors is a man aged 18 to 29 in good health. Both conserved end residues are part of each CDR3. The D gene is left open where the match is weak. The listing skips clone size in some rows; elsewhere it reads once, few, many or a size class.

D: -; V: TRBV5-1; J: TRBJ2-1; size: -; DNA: TGCGCCAGCAGCGAGAGAGACGGTTACAATGAGCAGTTCTTC; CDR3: CASSERDGYNEQFF
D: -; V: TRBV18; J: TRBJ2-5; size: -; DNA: TGTGCCAGCTCACCACTGTTGGACCCGGAGACCCAGTACTTC; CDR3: CASSPLLDPETQYF
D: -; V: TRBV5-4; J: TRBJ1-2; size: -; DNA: TGTGCCAGCAGCTCGGGGGGCGGCTATGGCTACACCTTC; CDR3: CASSSGGGYGYTF
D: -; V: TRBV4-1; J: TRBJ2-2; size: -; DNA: TGCGCCAGCAGCCAAGTGGGGCTACCCACCGGGGAGCTGTTTTTT; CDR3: CASSQVGLPTGELFF
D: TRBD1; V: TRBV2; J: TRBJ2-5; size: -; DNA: TGTGCCAGCATCCTCGAGGGGGCGCGCGGAGAGACCCAGTACTTC; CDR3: CASILEGARGETQYF
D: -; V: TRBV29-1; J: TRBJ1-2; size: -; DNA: TGCAGCGTTGATACGAGGCAGGGCCCAGGGACGGATGGCTACACCTTC; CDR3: CSVDTRQGPGTDGYTF
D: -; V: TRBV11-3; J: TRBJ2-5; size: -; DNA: TGTGCCAGCAGCTTAGGCAGGGGCCAAGAGACCCAGTACTTC; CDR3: CASSLGRGQETQYF
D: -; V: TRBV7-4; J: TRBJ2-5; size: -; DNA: TGTGCCAGCAGCTCAAGAGGCCTCGAGGAGGAGACCCAGTACTTC; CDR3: CASSSRGLEEETQYF
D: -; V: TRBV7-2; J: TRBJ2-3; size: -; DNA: TGTGCCAGCAACTTCTTTAGCACAGATACGCAGTATTTT; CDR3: CASNFFSTDTQYF
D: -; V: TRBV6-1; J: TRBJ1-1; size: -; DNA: TGTGCCAGCAGTGAAGGGGTCCTGGGGACTGAAGCTTTCTTT; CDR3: CASSEGVLGTEAFF
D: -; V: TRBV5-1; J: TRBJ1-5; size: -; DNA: TGCGCCAGCAGCTTGCAAGGGGGTGGCCAGCCCCAGCATTTT; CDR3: CASSLQGGGQPQHF
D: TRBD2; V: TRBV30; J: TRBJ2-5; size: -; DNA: TGTGCCTGGAGTAGGACTAGCGGTTCTCAAGAGACCCAGTACTTC; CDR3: CAWSRTSGSQETQYF
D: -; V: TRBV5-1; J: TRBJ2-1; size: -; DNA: TGCGCCAGCAGTCGCAGGGGGGACAATGAGCAGTTCTTC; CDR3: CASSRRGDNEQFF
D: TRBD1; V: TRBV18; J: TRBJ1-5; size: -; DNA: TGTGCCAGCTCACCTGCAGGGGGTAATCAGCCCCAGCATTTT; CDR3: CASSPAGGNQPQHF
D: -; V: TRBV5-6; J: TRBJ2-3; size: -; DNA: TGTGCCAGCACCAGACCCGGGGGCTTGGGCACAGATACGCAGTATTTT; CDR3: CASTRPGGLGTDTQYF
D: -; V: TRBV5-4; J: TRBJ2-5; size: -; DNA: TGTGCCAGCAGCTCCTCCGGGACACGACAAGAGACCCAGTACTTC; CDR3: CASSSSGTRQETQYF
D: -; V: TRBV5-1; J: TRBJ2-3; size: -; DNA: TGCGCCAGCAGCTTTAGGGCAGGGATCGATACGCAGTATTTT; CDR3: CASSFRAGIDTQYF
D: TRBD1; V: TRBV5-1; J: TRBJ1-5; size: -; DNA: TGCGCCAGCAGCTTGGCGGGGACAGGCAATCAGCCCCAGCATTTT; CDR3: CASSLAGTGNQPQHF
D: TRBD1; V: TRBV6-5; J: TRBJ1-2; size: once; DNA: TGTGCCAGCAGCCGCGAGACAGGGGCAGAAGGCTACACCTTC; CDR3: CASSRETGAEGYTF
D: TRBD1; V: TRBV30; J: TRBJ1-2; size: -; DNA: TGTGCCTGGACGGGGACAGGGGCGGCCTATGGCTACACCTTC; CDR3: CAWTGTGAAYGYTF
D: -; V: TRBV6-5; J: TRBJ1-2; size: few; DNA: TGTGCCAGCAGTTACTCGACTAACTATGGCTACACCTTC; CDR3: CASSYSTNYGYTF
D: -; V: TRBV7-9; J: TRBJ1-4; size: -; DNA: TGTGCCAGCAGCGCCTTAGGGGGGGATTTCGAAAAACTGTTTTTT; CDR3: CASSALGGDFEKLFF
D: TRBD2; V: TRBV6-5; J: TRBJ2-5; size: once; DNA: TGTGCCAGCAGGTTACTAGCGGGAGAGACCCAGTACTTC; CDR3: CASRLLAGETQYF
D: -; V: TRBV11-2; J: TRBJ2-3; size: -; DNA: TGTGCCAGCAGCTTAGAGGGCGTTCGGGCAGATACGCAGTATTTT; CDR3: CASSLEGVRADTQYF
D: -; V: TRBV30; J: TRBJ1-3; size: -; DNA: TGTGCCTGGAGTAATTGGAGGATTTCCATCTCTGGAAACACCATATATTTT; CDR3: CAWSNWRISISGNTIYF
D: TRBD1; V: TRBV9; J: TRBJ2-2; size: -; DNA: TGTGCCAGCAGGGGGACAGGGAGCGGGGAGCTGTTTTTT; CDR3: CASRGTGSGELFF
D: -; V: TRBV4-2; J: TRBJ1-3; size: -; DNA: TGTGCCAGCAGCCCAAGCGATCTCGGAGGTCAAAACACCATATATTTT; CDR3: CASSPSDLGGQNTIYF
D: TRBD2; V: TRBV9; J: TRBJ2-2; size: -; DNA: TGTGCCAGCAGCGTAGCACTAGCGGGAGGGAACACCGGGGAGCTGTTTTTT; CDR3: CASSVALAGGNTGELFF
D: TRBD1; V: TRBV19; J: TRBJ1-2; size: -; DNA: TGTGCCAGTAGTCTCGACAGGGGGCAGAGAGTTGGCTACACCTTC; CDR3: CASSLDRGQRVGYTF
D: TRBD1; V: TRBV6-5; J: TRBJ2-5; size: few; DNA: TGTGCCAGCAGTTACGGGACAGGGGGCCAAGAGACCCAGTACTTC; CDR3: CASSYGTGGQETQYF
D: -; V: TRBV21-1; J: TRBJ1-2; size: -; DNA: TGTGCCAGCAGAGGACAGTCCATATATGGCTACACCTTC; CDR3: CASRGQSIYGYTF
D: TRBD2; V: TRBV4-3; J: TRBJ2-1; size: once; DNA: TGCGCCAGCAGCCCGGGGCGGACTAGCGGGAGGAATGAGCAGTTCTTC; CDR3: CASSPGRTSGRNEQFF
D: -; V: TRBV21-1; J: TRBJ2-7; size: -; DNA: TGTGCCAGCCCTGAAGGCGAAGGGGAGCAGTACTTC; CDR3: CASPEGEGEQYF
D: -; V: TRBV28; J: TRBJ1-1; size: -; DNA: TGTGCCAGCAGTTCCCTCGCCGGGGGTGGCGAACACACTGAAGCTTTCTTT; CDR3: CASSSLAGGGEHTEAFF
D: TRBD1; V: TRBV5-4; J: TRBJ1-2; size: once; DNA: TGTGCCAGCAGCTTGAAAATAGGACAGGGGACTAACTATGGCTACACCTTC; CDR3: CASSLKIGQGTNYGYTF
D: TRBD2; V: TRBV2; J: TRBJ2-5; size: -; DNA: TGTGCCAGCAGTCCTAGCGGGGTCGGAGAGACCCAGTACTTC; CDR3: CASSPSGVGETQYF
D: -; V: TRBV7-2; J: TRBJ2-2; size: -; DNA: TGTGCCAGCAGCACCCGGGGGGCAGGCTTCGGGGAGCTGTTTTTT; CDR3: CASSTRGAGFGELFF
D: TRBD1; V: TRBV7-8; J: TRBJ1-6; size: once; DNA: TGTGCCAGCAGGATCGACAGGGGCTATAATTCACCCCTCCACTTT; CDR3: CASRIDRGYNSPLHF
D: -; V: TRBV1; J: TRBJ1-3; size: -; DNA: TGCACCAGCAGCCAAGATGGTTCTGGAAACACCATATATTTT; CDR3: CTSSQDGSGNTIYF
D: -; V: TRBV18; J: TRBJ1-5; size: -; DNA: TGTGCCAGCTCACCACAAGGGACGAACAATCAGCCCCAGCATTTT; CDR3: CASSPQGTNNQPQHF
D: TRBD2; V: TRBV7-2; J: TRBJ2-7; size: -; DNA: TGTGCCAGCAGCTTGCGAGGACAAGGGAGGGGCGAGCAGTACTTC; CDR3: CASSLRGQGRGEQYF
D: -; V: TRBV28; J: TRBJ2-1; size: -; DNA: TGTGCCAGCAGTTTATATATGACGCCAGATGAGCAGTTCTTC; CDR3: CASSLYMTPDEQFF
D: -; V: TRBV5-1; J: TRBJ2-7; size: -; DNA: TGCGCCAGCAGCACCGACTCAACCTACGAGCAGTACTTC; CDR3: CASSTDSTYEQYF
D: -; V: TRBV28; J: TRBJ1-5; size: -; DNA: TGTGCCAGCAGTCCCCGTTGGGCAGGGGGCAATCAGCCCCAGCATTTT; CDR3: CASSPRWAGGNQPQHF
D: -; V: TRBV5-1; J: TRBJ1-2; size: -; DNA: TGCGCCAGCAGCTTGTGGGGGGCGTCTGGGTATGGCTACACCTTC; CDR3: CASSLWGASGYGYTF
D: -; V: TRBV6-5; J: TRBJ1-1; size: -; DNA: TGTGCCAGCAGTTACCTCCAGACACTGAACACTGAAGCTTTCTTT; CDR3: CASSYLQTLNTEAFF
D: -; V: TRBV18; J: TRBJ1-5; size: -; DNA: TGTGCCAGCTCACCATCATCAACCAGGGGGCCCCAGCATTTT; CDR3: CASSPSSTRGPQHF
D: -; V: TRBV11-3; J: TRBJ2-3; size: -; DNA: TGTGCCAGCAGCTTAGATTTTATCCTAAGCCGGCGTGATACGCAGTATTTT; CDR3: CASSLDFILSRRDTQYF
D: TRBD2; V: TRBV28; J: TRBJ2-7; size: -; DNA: TGTGCCAGCACCCCGCGGCGGGGGGACGTCGGCGAGCAGTACTTC; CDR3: CASTPRRGDVGEQYF
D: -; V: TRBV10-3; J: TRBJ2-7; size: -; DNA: TGTGCCATCAGTCCGACAAGGAGCTCCTACGAGCAGTACTTC; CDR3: CAISPTRSSYEQYF
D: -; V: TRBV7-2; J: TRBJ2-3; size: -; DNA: TGTGCCAGCAGCTTAGCATGGGGAGGTCCAGATACGCAGTATTTT; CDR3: CASSLAWGGPDTQYF
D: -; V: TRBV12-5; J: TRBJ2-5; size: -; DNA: TGTGCTAGTGGCCCAGGGGGGCAAGAGACCCAGTACTTC; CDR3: CASGPGGQETQYF
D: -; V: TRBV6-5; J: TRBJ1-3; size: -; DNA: TGTGCCAGTTTTGGCTCTGGAAACACCATATATTTT; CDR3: CASFGSGNTIYF